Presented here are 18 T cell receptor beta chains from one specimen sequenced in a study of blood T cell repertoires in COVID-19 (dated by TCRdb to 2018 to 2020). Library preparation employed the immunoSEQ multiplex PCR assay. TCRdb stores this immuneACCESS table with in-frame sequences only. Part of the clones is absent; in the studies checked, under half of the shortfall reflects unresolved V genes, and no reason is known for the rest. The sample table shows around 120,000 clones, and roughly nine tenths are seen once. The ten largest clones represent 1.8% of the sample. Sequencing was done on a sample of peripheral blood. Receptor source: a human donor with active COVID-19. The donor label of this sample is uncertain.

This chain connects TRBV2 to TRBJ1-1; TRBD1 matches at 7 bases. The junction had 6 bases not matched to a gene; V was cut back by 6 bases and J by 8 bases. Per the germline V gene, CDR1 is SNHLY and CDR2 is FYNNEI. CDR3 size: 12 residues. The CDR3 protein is CASRVGQAEAFF. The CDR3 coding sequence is TGTGCCAGCAGAGTTGGACAGGCCGAAGCTTTCTTT.

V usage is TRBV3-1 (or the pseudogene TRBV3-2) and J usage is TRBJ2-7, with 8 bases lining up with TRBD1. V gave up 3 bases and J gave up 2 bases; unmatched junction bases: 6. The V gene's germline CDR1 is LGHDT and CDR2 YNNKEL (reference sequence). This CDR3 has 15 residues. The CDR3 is CASSHRQGATYEQYF. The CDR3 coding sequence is TGTGCCAGCAGCCATAGGCAGGGGGCCACCTACGAGCAGTACTTC.

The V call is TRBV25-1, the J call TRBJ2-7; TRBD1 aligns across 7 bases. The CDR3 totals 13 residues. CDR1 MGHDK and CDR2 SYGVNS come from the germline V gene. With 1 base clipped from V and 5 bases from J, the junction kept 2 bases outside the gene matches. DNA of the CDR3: TGTGCCAGCAGTGAATCAGGGGGAGACGAGCAGTACTTC. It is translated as CASSESGGDEQYF.

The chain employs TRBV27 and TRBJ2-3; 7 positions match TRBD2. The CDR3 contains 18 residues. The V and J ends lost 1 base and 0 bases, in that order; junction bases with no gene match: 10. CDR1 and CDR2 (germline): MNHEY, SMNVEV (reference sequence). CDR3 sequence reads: CASSLFSGGISSTDTQYF. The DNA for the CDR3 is TGTGCCAGCAGTTTATTTTCCGGGGGGATCTCTAGCACAGATACGCAGTATTTT.

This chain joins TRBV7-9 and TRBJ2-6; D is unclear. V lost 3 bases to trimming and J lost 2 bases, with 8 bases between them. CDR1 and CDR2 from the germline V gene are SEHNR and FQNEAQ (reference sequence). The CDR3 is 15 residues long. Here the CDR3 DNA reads TGTGCCAGCAGCTTCTCGACACCTGGGGCCAACGTCCTGACTTTC. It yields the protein CASSFSTPGANVLTF.

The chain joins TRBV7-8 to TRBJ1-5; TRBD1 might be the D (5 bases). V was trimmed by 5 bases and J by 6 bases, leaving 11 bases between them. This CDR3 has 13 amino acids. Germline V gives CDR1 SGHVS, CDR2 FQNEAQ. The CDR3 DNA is TGTGCCAGCAGCGGTGGCAGGGTTCAGCCCCAGCATTTT. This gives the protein CASSGGRVQPQHF.

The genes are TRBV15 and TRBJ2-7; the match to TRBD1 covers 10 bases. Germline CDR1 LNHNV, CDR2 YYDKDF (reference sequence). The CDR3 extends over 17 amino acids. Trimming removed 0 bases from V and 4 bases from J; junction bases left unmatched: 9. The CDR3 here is CATSRDRRQGAFYEQYF. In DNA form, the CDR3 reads TGTGCCACCAGCAGAGATCGAAGACAGGGGGCATTTTACGAGCAGTACTTC.

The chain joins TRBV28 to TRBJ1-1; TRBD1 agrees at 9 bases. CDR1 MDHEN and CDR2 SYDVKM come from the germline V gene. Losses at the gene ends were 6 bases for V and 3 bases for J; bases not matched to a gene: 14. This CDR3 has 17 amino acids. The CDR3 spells CASRPGTGRIWDTEAFF. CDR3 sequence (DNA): TGTGCCAGCAGACCTGGGACAGGGCGTATTTGGGACACTGAAGCTTTCTTT.

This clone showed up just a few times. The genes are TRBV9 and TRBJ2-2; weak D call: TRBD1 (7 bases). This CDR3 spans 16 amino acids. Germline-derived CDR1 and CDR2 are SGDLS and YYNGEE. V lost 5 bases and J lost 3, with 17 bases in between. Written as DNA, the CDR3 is TGTGCCAGCAGTCACCGTGGCAGGGGGGACACCGGGGAGCTGTTTTTT. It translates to CASSHRGRGDTGELFF. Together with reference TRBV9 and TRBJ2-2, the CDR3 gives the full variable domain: DSGVTQTPKHLITATGQRVTLRCSPRSGDLSVYWYQQSLDQGLQFLIQYYNGEERAKGNILERFSAQQFPDLHSELNLSSLELGDSALYFCASSHRGRGDTGELFFGEGSRLTVL.

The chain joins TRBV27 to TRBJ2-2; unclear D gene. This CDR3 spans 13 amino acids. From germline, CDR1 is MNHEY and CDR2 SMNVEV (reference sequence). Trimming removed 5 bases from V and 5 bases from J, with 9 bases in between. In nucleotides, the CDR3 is TGTGCCAGCAGTAGATCCGAGACCGGGGAGCTGTTTTTT. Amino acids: CASSRSETGELFF.

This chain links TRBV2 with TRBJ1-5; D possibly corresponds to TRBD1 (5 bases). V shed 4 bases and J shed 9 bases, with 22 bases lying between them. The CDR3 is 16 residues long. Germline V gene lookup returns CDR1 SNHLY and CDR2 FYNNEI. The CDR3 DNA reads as TGTGCCAGCAGTGGGGAACAGGACCGATGGGTTCTGCCCCAGCATTTT. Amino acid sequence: CASSGEQDRWVLPQHF.

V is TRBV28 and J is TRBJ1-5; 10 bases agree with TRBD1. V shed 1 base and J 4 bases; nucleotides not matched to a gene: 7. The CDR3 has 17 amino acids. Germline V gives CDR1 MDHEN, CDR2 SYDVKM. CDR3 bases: TGTGCCAGCAGTTTATTGGGGACAGGGGTAGGAAATCAGCCCCAGCATTTT. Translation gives CASSLLGTGVGNQPQHF. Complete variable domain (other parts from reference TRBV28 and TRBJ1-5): DVKVTQSSRYLVKRTGEKVFLECVQDMDHENMFWYRQDPGLGLRLIYFSYDVKMKEKGDIPEGYSVSREKKERFSLILESASTNQTSMYLCASSLLGTGVGNQPQHFGDGTRLSIL.

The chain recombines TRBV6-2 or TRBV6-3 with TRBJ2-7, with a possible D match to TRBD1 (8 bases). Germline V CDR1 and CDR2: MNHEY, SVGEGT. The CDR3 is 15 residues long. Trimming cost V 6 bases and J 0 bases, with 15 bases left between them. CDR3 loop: CASSDTGGVSYEQYF. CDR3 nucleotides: TGTGCCAGCAGCGATACAGGGGGGGTCTCCTACGAGCAGTACTTC.

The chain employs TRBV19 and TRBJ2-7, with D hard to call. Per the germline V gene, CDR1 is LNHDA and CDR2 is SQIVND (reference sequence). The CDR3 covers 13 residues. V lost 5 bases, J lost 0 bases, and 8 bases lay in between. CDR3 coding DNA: TGTGCCAGTAGTCCGGTAAGCTCCTACGAGCAGTACTTC. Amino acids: CASSPVSSYEQYF. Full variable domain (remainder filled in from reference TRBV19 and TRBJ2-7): DGGITQSPKYLFRKEGQNVTLSCEQNLNHDAMYWYRQDPGQGLRLIYYSQIVNDFQKGDIAEGYSVSREKKESFPLTVTSAQKNPTAFYLCASSPVSSYEQYFGPGTRLTVT.

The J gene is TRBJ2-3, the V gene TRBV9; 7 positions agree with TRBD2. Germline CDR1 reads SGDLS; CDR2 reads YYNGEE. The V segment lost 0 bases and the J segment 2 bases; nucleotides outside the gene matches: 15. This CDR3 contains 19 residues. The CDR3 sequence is CASSVVGGLRAGNTDTQYF. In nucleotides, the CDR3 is TGTGCCAGCAGCGTAGTAGGCGGTCTTCGAGCGGGGAACACAGATACGCAGTATTTT.

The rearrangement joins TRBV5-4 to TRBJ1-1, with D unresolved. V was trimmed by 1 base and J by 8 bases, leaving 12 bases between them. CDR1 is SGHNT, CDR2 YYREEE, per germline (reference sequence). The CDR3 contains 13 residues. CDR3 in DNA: TGTGCCAGCAGCTTGTCCGGGATCCCGGAAGCTTTCTTT. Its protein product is CASSLSGIPEAFF.

The DNA of the CDR3 is TGTGCCAGCAGCTTAGCCGGGACAGGCCAGGGCTATGGCTACACCTTC. This translates into CASSLAGTGQGYGYTF. This chain uses TRBV7-9 with TRBJ1-2; 8 bases map to TRBD1. The CDR3 consists of 16 residues. V trimming: 0 bases; J trimming: 4 bases; junction bases outside the gene matches: 7. Germline V gene data show CDR1 as SEHNR and CDR2 as FQNEAQ (reference sequence).

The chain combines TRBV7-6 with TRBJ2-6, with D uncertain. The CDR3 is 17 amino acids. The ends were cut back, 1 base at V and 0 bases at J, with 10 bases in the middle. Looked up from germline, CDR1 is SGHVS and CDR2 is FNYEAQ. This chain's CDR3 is CASSLEPYSSGANVLTF. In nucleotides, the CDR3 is TGTGCCAGCAGCTTAGAACCCTACAGCTCTGGGGCCAACGTCCTGACTTTC.